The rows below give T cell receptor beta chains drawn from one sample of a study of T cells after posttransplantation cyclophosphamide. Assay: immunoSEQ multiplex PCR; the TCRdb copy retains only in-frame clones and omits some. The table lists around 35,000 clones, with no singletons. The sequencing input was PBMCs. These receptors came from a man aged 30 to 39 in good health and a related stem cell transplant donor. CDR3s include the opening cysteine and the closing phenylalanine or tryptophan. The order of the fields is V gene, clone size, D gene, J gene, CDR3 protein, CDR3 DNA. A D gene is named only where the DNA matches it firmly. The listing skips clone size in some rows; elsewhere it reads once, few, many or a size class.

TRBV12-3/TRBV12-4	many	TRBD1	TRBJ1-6	CASSLKQGWAPLHF	TGTGCCAGCAGTTTAAAACAGGGGTGGGCACCCCTCCACTTT
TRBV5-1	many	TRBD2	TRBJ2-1	CASSSLAGGTNNEQFF	TGCGCCAGCAGCTCTCTAGCGGGGGGGACCAACAATGAGCAGTTCTTC
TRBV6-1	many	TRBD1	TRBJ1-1	CASSEARGQTEAFF	TGTGCCAGCAGTGAAGCGCGGGGACAGACTGAAGCTTTCTTT
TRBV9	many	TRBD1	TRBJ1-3	CASSSRDRAAGNTIYF	TGTGCCAGCAGCTCCCGGGACAGGGCCGCTGGAAACACCATATATTTT
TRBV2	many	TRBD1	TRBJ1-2	CASSPGQGRLIYGYTF	TGTGCCAGCAGTCCGGGACAGGGCCGACTTATTTATGGCTACACCTTC
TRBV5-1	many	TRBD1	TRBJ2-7	CASSRQGDSYEQYF	TGCGCCAGCAGCCGACAGGGCGACTCCTACGAGCAGTACTTC
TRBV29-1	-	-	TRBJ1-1	CSVEGQYNTEAFF	TGCAGCGTTGAAGGGCAGTATAACACTGAAGCTTTCTTT
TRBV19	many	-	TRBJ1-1	CASSIGGMNTEAFF	TGTGCCAGTAGTATAGGAGGCATGAACACTGAAGCTTTCTTT
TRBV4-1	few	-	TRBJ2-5	CASSQDQGYQETQYF	TGCGCCAGCAGCCAAGATCAGGGGTACCAAGAGACCCAGTACTTC
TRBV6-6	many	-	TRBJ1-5	CASSYSPGVHNQPQHF	TGTGCCAGCAGTTACTCGCCAGGGGTTCACAATCAGCCCCAGCATTTT